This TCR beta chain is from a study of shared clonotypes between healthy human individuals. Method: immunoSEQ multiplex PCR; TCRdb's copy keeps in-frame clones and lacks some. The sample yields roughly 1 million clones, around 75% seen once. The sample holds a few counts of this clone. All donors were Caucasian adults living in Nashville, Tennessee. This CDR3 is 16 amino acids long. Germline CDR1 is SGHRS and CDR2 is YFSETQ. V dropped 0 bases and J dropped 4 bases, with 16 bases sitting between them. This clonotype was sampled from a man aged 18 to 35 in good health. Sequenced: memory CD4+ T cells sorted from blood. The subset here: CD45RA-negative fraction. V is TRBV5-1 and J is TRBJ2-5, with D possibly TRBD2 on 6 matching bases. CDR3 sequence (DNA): TGCGCCAGCAGCTTGGCCGGATTTGGAGGGACAGAGACCCAGTACTTC. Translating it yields CASSLAGFGGTETQYF.